This TCR beta chain appears in the sequencing data of a study of blood T cell repertoires in COVID-19. On the study more broadly: Whether acute or convalescent, the COVID-19 samples came from the United States, Italy and Spain. T cells, B-cell-depleted T cells, or PBMCs provided the cDNA or gDNA that served as material.

Trimming took off 4 bases at V and 5 bases at J, with 4 bases between the two ends. This CDR3 spans 11 amino acids. Germline V gives CDR1 MNHEY, CDR2 SVGAGI. Original processing notes: Counts of nucleated cells, estimated from reference gene primer amplification, were obtained. Measured with immunoSEQ multiplex PCR; TCRdb has only the in-frame clones, and not every one. D and trimming were read from the DNA, whereas the V and J calls and clone size are those reported in that table. The data show approximately 270,000 clones, with around 89% seen just once and around 0.84% held by the top ten. Input material: peripheral blood. The receptor comes from a man aged 30 to 45 with acute or convalescent COVID-19. J is TRBJ2-3 and V is TRBV6-5; D ambiguous. CDR3 region: CASSFIDTQYF. The CDR3 DNA sequence: TGTGCCAGCAGTTTCATAGATACGCAGTATTTT.